Following are 5 T cell receptor beta chains from one sample sequenced in a study of T-cell reconstitution after alpha-beta-depleted transplantation in children. Preparing the TCRbeta library involved the use of unique molecular identifiers. TCRdb itself ran the PCR reads through MiXCR, one entry per CDR3 protein. The table has about 510,000 distinct CDR3 sequences, about an eighth seen once; the top ten hold 14%. The starting material was PBMCs, mostly from graft donor cells, obtained 180 days after TCRalphabeta/CD19-depleted stem cell transplant. These receptors came from a female patient between 2 and 15 years old who had a stem cell transplant for aplastic anemia, so the T cells may come from the graft donor.

The chain uses TRBV4-2 and TRBJ2-1, with D unresolved. The ends were cut back, 0 bases at V and 11 bases at J, with 8 bases in the middle. The CDR3 is 12 residues long. CDR1 is LGHNA, CDR2 YNFKEQ, per germline. The CDR3 nucleotides read TGTGCCAGCAGCCAAGATTTGGCTAAGCAGTTCTTC. Amino acid sequence: CASSQDLAKQFF.

This clonotype was seen a handful of times. This chain uses TRBV20-1 with TRBJ2-5; 7 bases match TRBD2. This CDR3 comprises 13 residues. The V gene's germline CDR1 is DFQATT and CDR2 SNEGSKA (reference sequence). Trimming took 1 base from V and 5 from J; bases not matched to a gene: 4. CDR3 in amino acids: CSARGGGGETQYF. The DNA of the CDR3 is TGCAGTGCTAGAGGTGGGGGAGGGGAGACCCAGTACTTC.

The chain joins TRBV3-1 to TRBJ2-5; D not resolved. Germline CDR1 is LGHDT and CDR2 is YNNKEL (reference sequence). CDR3 length: 14 residues. Trimming removed 0 bases from V and 13 bases from J, with 18 bases in between. The DNA for the CDR3 is TGTGCCAGCAGCCAAGATCGTATAGCCGCAGCAGGGTACTTC. Translation: CASSQDRIAAAGYF.

The V gene is TRBV28, the J gene TRBJ1-5, with TRBD1 as a possible D gene (5 bases). The CDR3 totals 15 residues. The V gene lost 5 bases and the J gene lost 1 base, with 12 bases spanning the gap. Germline V gives CDR1 MDHEN, CDR2 SYDVKM. The CDR3 DNA follows: TGTGCCAGCAGTAGAGGGGATCGGAGCAATCAGCCCCAGCATTTT. As protein: CASSRGDRSNQPQHF.

The chain links TRBV5-1 to TRBJ2-1; D ambiguous. The germline V gene encodes CDR1 SGHRS and CDR2 YFSETQ. The ends were cut back, 0 bases at V and 10 bases at J, with 11 bases in the middle. This CDR3 has 13 amino acids. CDR3 DNA: TGCGCCAGCAGCTTGGGACACTTCTGGGAGCAGTTCTTC. It is translated as CASSLGHFWEQFF.